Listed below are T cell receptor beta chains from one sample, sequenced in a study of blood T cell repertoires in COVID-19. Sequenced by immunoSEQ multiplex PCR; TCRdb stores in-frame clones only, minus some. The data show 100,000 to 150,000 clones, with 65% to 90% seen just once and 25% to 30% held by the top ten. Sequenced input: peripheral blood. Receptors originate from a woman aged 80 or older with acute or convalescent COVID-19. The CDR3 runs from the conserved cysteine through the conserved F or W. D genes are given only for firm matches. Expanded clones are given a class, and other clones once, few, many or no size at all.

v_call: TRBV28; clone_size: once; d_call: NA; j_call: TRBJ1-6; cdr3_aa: CASSSSRGSYNSPLHF; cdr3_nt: TGTGCCAGCAGTTCCTCCCGGGGGTCCTATAATTCACCCCTCCACTTT
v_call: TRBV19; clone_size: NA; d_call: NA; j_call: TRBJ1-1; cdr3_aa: CASLSRDLNTEAFF; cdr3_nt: TGTGCCAGCCTCTCCCGGGATTTGAACACTGAAGCTTTCTTT
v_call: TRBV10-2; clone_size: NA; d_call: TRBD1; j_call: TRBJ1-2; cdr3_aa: CASSGAGGVYGYTF; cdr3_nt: TGCGCCAGCAGTGGGGCAGGGGGAGTCTATGGCTACACCTTC
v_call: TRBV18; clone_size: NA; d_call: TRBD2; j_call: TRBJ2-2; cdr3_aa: CASSLSGGVTGELFF; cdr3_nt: TGTGCCAGCTCACTTAGCGGGGGCGTCACCGGGGAGCTGTTTTTT
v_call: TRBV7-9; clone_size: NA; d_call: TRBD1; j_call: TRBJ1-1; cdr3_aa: CASSRLLTGGTGAFF; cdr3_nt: TGTGCCAGCAGCCGACTTCTTACAGGGGGCACGGGAGCTTTCTTT
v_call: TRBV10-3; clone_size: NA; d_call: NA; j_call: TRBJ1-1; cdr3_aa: CAISESRGLGEAFF; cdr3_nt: TGTGCCATCAGTGAGTCTCGAGGGTTAGGGGAAGCTTTCTTT
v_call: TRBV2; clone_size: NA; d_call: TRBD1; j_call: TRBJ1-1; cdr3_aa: CASRQGGAEAFF; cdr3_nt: TGTGCCAGTAGACAGGGCGGCGCTGAAGCTTTCTTT
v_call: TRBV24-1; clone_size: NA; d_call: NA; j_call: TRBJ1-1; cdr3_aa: CATSDSRGAGTEAFF; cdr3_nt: TGTGCCACCAGTGATTCGAGGGGAGCGGGTACTGAAGCTTTCTTT
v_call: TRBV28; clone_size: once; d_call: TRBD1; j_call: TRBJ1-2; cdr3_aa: CASSPATGGPYGYTF; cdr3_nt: TGTGCCAGCAGTCCAGCTACAGGGGGTCCTTATGGCTACACCTTC
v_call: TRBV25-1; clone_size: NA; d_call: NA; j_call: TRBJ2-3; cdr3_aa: CASGDIRGDPQYF; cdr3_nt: TGTGCCAGCGGTGACATTAGAGGCGATCCGCAGTATTTT
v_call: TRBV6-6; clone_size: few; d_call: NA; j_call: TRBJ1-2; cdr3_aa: CASSPAAPAAGYTF; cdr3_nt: TGTGCCAGCAGTCCGGCGGCCCCGGCGGCTGGCTACACCTTC
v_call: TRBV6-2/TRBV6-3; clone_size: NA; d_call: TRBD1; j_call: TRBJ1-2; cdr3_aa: CASSYKGANGYTF; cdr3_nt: TGTGCCAGCAGTTACAAGGGGGCCAATGGCTACACCTTC
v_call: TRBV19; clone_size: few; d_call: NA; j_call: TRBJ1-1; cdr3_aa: CASSIDPRQTNTEAFF; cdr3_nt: TGTGCCAGTAGTATAGATCCGAGACAGACGAACACTGAAGCTTTCTTT
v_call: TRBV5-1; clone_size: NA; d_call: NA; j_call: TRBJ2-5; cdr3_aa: CASSLGYGGDPTQETQYF; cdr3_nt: TGCGCCAGCAGCTTGGGCTACGGGGGTGACCCAACCCAAGAGACCCAGTACTTC
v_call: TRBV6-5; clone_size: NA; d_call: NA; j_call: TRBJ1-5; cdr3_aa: CASAGSNQPQHF; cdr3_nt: TGTGCCAGCGCAGGTAGCAATCAGCCCCAGCATTTT
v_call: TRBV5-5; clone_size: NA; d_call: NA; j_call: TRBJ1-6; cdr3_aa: CASSLEGDNSPLHF; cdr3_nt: TGTGCCAGCAGCTTAGAGGGGGATAATTCACCCCTCCACTTT
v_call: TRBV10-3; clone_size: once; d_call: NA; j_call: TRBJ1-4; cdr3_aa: CAISGGRDNEKLFF; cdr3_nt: TGTGCCATCAGTGGAGGGAGGGATAATGAAAAACTGTTTTTT
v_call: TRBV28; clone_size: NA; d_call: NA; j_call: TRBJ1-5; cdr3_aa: CASSLSTHSLNQPQHF; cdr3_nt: TGTGCCAGCAGTCTCAGTACCCACAGCCTCAATCAGCCCCAGCATTTT
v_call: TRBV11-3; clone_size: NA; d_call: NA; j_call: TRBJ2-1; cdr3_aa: CASSLDGPGRNEQFF; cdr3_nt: TGTGCCAGCAGCTTAGATGGTCCGGGGAGGAATGAGCAGTTCTTC
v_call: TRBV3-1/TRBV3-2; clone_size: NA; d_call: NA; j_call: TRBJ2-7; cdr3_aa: CASSQAHEQYF; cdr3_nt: TGTGCCAGCAGCCAAGCTCACGAGCAGTACTTC
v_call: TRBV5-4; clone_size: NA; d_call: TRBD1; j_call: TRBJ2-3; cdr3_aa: CASSLRQGLPDTQYF; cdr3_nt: TGTGCCAGCAGCTTACGACAGGGGCTGCCAGATACGCAGTATTTT
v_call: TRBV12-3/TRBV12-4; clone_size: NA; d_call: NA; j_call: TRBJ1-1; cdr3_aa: CASRFGAGRAFF; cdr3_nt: TGTGCCAGCAGGTTTGGTGCGGGGAGAGCTTTCTTT
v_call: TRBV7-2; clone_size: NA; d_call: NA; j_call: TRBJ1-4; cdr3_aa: CASSLGGREKLFF; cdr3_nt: TGTGCCAGCAGCTTAGGCGGGAGGGAAAAACTGTTTTTT
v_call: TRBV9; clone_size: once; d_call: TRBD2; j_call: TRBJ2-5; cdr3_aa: CASSPVAGSRETQYF; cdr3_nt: TGTGCCAGCAGCCCAGTAGCGGGGTCTAGGGAGACCCAGTACTTC
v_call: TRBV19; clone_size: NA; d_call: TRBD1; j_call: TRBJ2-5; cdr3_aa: CASMGTGVETQYF; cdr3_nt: TGTGCCAGTATGGGGACAGGGGTTGAGACCCAGTACTTC
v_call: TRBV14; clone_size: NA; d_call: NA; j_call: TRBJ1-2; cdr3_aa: CASSQVIGRQRNYGYTF; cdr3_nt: TGTGCCAGCAGCCAAGTTATCGGCCGGCAGCGGAACTATGGCTACACCTTC
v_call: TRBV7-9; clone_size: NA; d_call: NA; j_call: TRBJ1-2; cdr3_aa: CASSLAMAGNYGYTF; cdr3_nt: TGTGCCAGCAGCTTAGCGATGGCAGGAAACTATGGCTACACCTTC
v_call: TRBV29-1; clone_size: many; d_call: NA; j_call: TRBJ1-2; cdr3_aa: CSFGGENYGYTF; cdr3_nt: TGCAGCTTTGGGGGAGAAAACTATGGCTACACCTTC
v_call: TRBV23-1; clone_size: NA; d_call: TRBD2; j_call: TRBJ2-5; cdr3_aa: CARNNWEGLDSETQYF; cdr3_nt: TGCGCCAGAAATAATTGGGAGGGGCTAGATTCAGAGACCCAGTACTTC
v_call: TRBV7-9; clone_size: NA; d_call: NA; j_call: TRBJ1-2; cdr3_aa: CASSWRGGPNYGYTF; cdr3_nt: TGTGCCAGCAGTTGGAGGGGGGGCCCTAACTATGGCTACACCTTC
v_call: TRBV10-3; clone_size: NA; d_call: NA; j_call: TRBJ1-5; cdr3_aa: CATLGSGNNQPQHF; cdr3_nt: TGTGCCACCCTCGGGTCAGGGAATAATCAGCCCCAGCATTTT
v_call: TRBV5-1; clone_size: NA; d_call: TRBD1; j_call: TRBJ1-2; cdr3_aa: CASSIQGPGAVHNYGYTF; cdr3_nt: TGCGCCAGCAGCATACAGGGGCCCGGGGCTGTCCATAACTATGGCTACACCTTC
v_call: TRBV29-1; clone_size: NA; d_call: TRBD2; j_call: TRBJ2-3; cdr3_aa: CSAITSGGPSPPDTQYF; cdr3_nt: TGCAGCGCCATTACTAGCGGGGGTCCTTCCCCCCCAGATACGCAGTATTTT
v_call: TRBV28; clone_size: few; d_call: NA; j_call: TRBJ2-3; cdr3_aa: CASSSLGGRGSTDTQYF; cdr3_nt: TGTGCCAGCAGTTCTCTAGGCGGGCGGGGTTCCACAGATACGCAGTATTTT
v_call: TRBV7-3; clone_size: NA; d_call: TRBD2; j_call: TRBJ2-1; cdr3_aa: CASSTSSGEQFF; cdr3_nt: TGTGCCAGCAGCACATCTAGCGGGGAGCAGTTCTTC
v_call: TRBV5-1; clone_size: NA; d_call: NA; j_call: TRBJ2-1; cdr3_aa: CASSFSSRGVDEQFF; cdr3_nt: TGCGCCAGCAGCTTTAGTTCCAGGGGGGTCGATGAGCAGTTCTTC
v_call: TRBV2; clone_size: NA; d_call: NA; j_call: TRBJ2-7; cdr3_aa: CASTPQTYEQYF; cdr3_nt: TGTGCCAGCACCCCACAGACCTACGAGCAGTACTTC
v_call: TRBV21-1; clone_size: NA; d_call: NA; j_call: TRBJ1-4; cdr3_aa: CASSKTATNEKLFF; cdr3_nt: TGTGCCAGCAGCAAGACAGCAACTAATGAAAAACTGTTTTTT
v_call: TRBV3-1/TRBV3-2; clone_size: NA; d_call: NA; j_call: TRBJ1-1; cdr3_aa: CASSHREVGAKAFF; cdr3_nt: TGTGCCAGCAGCCACCGGGAGGTGGGGGCGAAAGCTTTCTTT
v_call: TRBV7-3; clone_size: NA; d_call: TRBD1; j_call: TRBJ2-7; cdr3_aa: CASSLGDSYYEQYF; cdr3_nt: TGTGCCAGCAGCTTGGGGGACAGCTACTACGAGCAGTACTTC
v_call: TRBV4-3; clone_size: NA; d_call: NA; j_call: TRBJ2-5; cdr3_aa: CASSQDWRGQETQYF; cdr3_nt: TGCGCCAGCAGCCAAGATTGGAGGGGTCAAGAGACCCAGTACTTC
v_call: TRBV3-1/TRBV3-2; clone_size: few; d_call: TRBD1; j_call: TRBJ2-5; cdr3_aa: CASSPGTGLETQYF; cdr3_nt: TGTGCCAGCAGCCCCGGGACAGGGTTAGAGACCCAGTACTTC
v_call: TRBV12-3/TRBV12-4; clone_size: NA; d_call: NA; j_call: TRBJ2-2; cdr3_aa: CASRPGSTGELFF; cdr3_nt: TGTGCCAGCCGTCCGGGTTCCACCGGGGAGCTGTTTTTT
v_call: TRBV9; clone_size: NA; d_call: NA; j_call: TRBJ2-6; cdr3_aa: CASSVARQRSGANVLTF; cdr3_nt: TGTGCCAGCAGCGTGGCCAGGCAACGCTCTGGGGCCAACGTCCTGACTTTC
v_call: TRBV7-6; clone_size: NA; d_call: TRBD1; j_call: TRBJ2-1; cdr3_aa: CASSLGMTGTDYYNEQFF; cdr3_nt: TGTGCCAGCAGCCTGGGAATGACCGGGACAGATTACTACAATGAGCAGTTCTTC
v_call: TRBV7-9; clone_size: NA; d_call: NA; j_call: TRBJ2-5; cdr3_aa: CASSLEGWAAQSQETQYF; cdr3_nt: TGTGCCAGCAGCTTAGAAGGTTGGGCCGCGCAGTCCCAAGAGACCCAGTACTTC
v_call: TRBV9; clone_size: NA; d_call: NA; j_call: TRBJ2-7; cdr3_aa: CASSVARGSEQYF; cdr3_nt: TGTGCCAGCAGCGTAGCTCGAGGCAGCGAGCAGTACTTC
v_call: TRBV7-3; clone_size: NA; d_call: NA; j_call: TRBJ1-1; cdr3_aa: CAGHVRRDPEAFF; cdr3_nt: TGTGCCGGTCACGTCAGGCGGGACCCTGAAGCTTTCTTT